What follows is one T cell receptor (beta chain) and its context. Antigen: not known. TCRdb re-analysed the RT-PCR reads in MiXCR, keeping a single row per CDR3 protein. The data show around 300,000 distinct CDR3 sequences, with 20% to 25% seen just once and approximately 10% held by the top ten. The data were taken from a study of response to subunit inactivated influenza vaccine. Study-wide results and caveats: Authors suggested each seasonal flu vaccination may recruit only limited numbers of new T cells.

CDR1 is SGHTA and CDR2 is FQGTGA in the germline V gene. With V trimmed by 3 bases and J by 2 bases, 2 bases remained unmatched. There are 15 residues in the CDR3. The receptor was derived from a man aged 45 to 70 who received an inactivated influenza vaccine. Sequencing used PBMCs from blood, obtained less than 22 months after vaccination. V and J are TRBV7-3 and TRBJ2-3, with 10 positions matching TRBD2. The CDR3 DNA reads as TGTGCCAGCAGCTTGGGACTAGCGTTCACAGATACGCAGTATTTT. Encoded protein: CASSLGLAFTDTQYF.